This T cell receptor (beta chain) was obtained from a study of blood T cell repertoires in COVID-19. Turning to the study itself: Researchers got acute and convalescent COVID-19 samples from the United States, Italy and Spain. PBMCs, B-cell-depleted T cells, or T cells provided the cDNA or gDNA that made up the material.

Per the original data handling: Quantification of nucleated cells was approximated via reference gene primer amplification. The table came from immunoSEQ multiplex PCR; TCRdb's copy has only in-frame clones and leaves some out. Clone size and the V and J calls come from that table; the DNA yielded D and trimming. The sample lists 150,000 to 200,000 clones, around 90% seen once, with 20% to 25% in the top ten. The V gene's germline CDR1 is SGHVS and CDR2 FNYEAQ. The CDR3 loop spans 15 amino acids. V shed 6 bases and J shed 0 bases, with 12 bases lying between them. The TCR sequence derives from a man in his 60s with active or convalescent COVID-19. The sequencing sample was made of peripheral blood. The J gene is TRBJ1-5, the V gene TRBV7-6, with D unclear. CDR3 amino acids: CASSPSRGSNQPQHF. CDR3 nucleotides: TGTGCCAGCAGTCCAAGTCGGGGTAGCAATCAGCCCCAGCATTTT.